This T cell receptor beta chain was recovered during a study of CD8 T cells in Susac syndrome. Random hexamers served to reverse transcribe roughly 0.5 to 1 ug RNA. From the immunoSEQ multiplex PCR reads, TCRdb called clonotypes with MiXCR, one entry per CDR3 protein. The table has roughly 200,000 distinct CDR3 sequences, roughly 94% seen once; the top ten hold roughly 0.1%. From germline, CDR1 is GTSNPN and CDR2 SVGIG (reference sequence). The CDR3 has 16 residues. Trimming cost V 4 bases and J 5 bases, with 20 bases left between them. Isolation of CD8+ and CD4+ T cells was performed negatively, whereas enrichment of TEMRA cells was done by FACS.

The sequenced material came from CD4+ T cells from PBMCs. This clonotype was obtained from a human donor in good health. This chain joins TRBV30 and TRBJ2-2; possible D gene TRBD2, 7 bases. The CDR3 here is CAWTLRGAPRTGELFF. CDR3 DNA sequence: TGTGCCTGGACCCTACGGGGGGCCCCGAGGACCGGGGAGCTGTTTTTT.